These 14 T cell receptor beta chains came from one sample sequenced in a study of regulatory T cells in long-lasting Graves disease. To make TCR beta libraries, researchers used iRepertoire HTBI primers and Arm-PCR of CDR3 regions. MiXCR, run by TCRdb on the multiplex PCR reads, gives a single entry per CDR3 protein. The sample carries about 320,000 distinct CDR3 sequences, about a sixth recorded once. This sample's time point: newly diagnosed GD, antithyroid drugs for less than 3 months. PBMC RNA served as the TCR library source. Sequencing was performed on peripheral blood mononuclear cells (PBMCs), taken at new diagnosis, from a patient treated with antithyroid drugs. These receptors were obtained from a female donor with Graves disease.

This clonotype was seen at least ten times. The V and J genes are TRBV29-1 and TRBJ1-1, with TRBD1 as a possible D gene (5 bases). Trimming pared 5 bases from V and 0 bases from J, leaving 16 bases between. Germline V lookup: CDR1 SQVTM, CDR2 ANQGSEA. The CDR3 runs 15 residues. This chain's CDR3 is CSVLNSGRMNTEAFF. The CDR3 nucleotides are TGCAGCGTTTTAAATTCGGGACGGATGAACACTGAAGCTTTCTTT.

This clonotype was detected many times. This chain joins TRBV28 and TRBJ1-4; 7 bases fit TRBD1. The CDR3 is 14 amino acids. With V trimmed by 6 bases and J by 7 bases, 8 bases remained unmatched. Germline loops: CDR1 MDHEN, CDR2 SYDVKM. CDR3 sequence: CASSPMTGFEKLFF. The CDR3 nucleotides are TGTGCCAGCAGCCCCATGACAGGGTTTGAAAAACTGTTTTTT.

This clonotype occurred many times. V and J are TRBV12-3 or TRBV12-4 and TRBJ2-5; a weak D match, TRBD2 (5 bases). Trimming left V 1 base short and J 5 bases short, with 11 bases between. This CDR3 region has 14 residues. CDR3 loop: CASSLGFGGETQYF. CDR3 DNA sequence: TGTGCCAGCAGTTTAGGTTTCGGCGGGGAGACCCAGTACTTC.

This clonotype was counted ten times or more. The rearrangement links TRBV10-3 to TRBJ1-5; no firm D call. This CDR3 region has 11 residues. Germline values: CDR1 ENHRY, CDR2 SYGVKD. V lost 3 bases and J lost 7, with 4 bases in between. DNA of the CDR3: TGTGCCATCAGTGATGGACAGCCCCAGCATTTT. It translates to CAISDGQPQHF.

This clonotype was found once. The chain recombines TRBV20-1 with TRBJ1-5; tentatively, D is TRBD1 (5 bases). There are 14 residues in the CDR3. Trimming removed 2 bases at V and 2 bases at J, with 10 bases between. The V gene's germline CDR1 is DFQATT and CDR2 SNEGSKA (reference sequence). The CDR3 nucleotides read TGCAGTGCTAGACCCAGGGTGGGCAATCAGCCCCAGCATTTT. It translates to CSARPRVGNQPQHF.

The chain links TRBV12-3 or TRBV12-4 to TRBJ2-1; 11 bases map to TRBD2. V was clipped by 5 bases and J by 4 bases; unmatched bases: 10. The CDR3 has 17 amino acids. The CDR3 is CASSPELAGVRYNEQFF. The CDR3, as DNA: TGTGCCAGCAGTCCAGAACTAGCGGGAGTCCGGTACAATGAGCAGTTCTTC.

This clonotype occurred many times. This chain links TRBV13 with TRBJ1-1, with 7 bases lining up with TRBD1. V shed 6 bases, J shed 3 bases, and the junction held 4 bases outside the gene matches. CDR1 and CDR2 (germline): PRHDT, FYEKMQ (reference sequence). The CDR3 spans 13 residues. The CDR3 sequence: CASRPRGDTEAFF. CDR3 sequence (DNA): TGTGCCAGCAGACCCAGGGGGGACACTGAAGCTTTCTTT.

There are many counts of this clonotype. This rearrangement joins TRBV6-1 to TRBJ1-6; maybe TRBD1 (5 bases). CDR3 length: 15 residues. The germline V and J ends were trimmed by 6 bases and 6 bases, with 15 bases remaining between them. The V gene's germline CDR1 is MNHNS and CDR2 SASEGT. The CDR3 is CASRAAQGFNSPLHF. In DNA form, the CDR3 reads TGTGCCAGCAGAGCCGCCCAGGGTTTTAATTCACCCCTCCACTTT.

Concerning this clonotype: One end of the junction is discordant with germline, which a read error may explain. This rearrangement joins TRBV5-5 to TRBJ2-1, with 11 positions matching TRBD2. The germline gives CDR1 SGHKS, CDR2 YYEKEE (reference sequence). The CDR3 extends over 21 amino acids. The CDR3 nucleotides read TGCGCCAGCAGGGGAGATCGAACTAGCGGGGGACTAAAAAGGACGGTCAATGAGCAGTTCTTC. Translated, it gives CASRGDRTSGGLKRTVNEQFF.

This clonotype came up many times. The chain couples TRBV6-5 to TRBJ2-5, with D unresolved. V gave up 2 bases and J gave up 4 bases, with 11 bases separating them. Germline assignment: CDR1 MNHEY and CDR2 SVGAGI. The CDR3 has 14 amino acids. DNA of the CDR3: TGTGCCAGCAGTTACATTTTGGGTCGAGAGACCCAGTACTTC. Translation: CASSYILGRETQYF.

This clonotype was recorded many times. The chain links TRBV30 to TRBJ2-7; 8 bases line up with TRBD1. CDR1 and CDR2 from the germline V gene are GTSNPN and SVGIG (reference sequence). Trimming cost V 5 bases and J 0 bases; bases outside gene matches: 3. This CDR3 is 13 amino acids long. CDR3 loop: CAWLTGGSYEQYF. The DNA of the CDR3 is TGTGCCTGGCTAACAGGGGGCTCCTACGAGCAGTACTTC.

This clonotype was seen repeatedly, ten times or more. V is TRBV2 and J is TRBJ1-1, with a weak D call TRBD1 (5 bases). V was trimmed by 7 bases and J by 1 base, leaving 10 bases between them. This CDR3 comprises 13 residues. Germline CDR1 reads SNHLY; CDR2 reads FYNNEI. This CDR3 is CASKVRANTEAFF. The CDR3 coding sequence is TGTGCCAGCAAGGTCAGGGCGAACACTGAAGCTTTCTTT.

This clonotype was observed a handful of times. The CDR3 DNA sequence: TGTGCCAGCGGCCAAACTAGAATCGGGGAGCTGTTTTTT. This encodes CASGQTRIGELFF. The chain carries TRBV6-1 and TRBJ2-2; weak D call: TRBD2 (5 bases). V shed 8 bases and J shed 7 bases, with 14 bases lying between them. Germline V gene data show CDR1 as MNHNS and CDR2 as SASEGT. The CDR3 has 13 residues.

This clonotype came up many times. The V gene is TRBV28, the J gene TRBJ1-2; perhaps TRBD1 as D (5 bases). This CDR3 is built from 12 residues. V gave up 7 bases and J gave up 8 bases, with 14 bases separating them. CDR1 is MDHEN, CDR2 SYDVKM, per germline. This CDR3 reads CASTTGVSGYTF. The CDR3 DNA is TGTGCCAGCACCACGGGGGTTAGCGGCTACACCTTC.